This T cell receptor (beta chain) originates from a study of blood T cells in healthy people across ages. Collection of 7.5 to 10 milliliters of peripheral blood was performed for each donor. The V gene's germline CDR1 is SGHRS and CDR2 YFSETQ. This CDR3 contains 16 residues. V was trimmed by 3 bases and J by 0 bases, leaving 12 bases between them. It was with a sample-barcoded 5' primer and a J-beta primer mix that a second PCR of roughly 7 to 12 cycles was run. A single record per CDR3 protein comes from TCRdb applying MiXCR to the 5' RACE reads. The table shows roughly 800,000 distinct CDR3 sequences, with 55% to 70% occurring only once. In regard to this clonotype: As yet, its antigen is unknown.

General study results and limits: The fall in TCR beta diversity per million T cells was roughly linear with age. Estimated diversity that came from one million T cells was considered an underestimate.

This clonotype originated in a young man in good health. The sample consisted of blood. The J gene is TRBJ1-4, the V gene TRBV5-1; D gene ambiguous. The CDR3: CASSSGFPATNEKLFF. DNA of the CDR3: TGCGCCAGCAGCTCAGGCTTTCCAGCAACTAATGAAAAACTGTTTTTT.